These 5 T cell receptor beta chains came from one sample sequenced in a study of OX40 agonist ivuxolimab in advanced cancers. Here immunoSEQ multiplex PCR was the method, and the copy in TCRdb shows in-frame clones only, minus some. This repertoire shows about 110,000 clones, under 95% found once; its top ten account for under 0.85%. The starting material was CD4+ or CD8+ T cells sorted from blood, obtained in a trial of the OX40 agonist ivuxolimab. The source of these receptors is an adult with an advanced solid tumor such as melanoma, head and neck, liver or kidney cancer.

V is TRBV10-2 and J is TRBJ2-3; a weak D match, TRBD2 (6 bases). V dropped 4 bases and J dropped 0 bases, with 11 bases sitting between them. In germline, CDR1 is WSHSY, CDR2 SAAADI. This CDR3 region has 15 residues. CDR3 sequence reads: CASSVPLASTDTQYF. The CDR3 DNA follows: TGCGCCAGCAGTGTTCCCCTAGCGAGCACAGATACGCAGTATTTT.

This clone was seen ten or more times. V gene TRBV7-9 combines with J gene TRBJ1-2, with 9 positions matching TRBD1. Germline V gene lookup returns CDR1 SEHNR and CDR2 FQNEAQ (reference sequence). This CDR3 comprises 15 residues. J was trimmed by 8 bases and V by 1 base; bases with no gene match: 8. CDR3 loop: CASSLDRDRVGGYTF. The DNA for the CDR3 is TGTGCCAGCAGCTTAGACCGGGACAGGGTAGGAGGCTACACCTTC.

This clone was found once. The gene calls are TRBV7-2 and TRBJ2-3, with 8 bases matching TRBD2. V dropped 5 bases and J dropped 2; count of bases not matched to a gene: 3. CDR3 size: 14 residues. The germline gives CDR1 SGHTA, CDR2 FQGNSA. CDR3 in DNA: TGTGCCAGCAGCACTAGCGGCTACACAGATACGCAGTATTTT. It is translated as CASSTSGYTDTQYF.

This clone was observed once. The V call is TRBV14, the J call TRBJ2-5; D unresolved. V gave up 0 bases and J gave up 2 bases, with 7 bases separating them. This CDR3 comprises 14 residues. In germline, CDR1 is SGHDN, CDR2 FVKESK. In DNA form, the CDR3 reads TGTGCCAGCAGCCAAGATTTGGCTCAAGAGACCCAGTACTTC. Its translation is CASSQDLAQETQYF.

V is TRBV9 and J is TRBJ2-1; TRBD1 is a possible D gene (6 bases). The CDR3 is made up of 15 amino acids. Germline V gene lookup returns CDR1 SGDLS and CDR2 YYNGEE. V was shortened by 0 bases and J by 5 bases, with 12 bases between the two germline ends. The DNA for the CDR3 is TGTGCCAGCAGCGTAGATGGGGGCGGAAACAATGAGCAGTTCTTC. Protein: CASSVDGGGNNEQFF.